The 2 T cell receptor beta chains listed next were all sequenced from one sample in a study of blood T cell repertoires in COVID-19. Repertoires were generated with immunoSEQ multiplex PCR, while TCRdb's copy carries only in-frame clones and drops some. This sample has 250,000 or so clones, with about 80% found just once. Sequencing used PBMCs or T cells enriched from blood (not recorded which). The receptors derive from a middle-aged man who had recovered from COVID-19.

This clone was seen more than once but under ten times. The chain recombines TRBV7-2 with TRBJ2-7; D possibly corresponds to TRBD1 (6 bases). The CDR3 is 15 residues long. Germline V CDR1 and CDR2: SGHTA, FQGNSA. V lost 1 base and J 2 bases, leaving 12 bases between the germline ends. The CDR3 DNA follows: TGTGCCAGCAGCTTAGTCCCACAGGGTGCCTACGAGCAGTACTTC. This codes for CASSLVPQGAYEQYF.

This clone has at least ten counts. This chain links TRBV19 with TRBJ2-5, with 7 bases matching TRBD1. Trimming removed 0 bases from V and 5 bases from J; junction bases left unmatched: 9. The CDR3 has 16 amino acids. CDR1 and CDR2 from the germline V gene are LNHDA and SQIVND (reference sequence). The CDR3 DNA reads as TGTGCCAGTAGTATAGATCACGCCAGGGGGTTGGAGACCCAGTACTTC. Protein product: CASSIDHARGLETQYF.